This T cell receptor beta chain derives from a study of vaccination and CD4 T cells after COVID-19. About the research overall: Some control cultures received a CEFX pool, which served as the positive control. Others received an HIV-1 Nef pool or no peptide.

As for treatment: approximately 9-day PBMC culture with coronavirus spike peptide pools or control peptides (ViraFEST assay). ViraFEST relied on peptide pools to expand antigen-specific T cells; the TCRs were sequenced afterward. On days 3 and 7, half the medium was swapped for fresh IL-2-containing medium. Concerning this clonotype itself: Its target is not known.

An Oncomine TCR Beta short-read assay was used to sequence the DNA from cultured CD4+ T cells. TCRdb reprocessed the PCR reads via MiXCR and lists one record per CDR3 protein. The table lists some 15,000 distinct CDR3 sequences, about 39% of them singletons. The clonotype was recovered from a human donor who had recovered from COVID-19. The sample was CD4+ T cells from blood, cultured in vitro, taken before SARS-CoV-2 vaccination.

CDR3 sequence: CASSTQWDSFGDTQYF. Here the CDR3 DNA reads TGTGCCAGTAGTACTCAATGGGACAGTTTTGGAGATACGCAGTATTTT. The chain carries TRBV19 and TRBJ2-3, with 7 bases that match TRBD1. Germline assignment: CDR1 LNHDA and CDR2 SQIVND (reference sequence). The CDR3 has 16 residues. Trimming took 4 bases from V and 5 from J; bases not matched to a gene: 12. The variable domain in full, with the rest retrieved from reference TRBV19 and TRBJ2-3, is DGGITQSPKYLFRKEGQNVTLSCEQNLNHDAMYWYRQDPGQGLRLIYYSQIVNDFQKGDIAEGYSVSREKKESFPLTVTSAQKNPTAFYLCASSTQWDSFGDTQYFGPGTRLTVL.